Here is one T cell receptor beta chain with its context. What it binds is unknown. Noted time point: baseline, week 1 (first vaccination visit). Specified treatment: pre-vaccination baseline after standard-of-care therapy. The protocol was immunoSEQ multiplex PCR, while the TCRdb copy is restricted to in-frame clones and leaves out a portion. The sample has 35,000 to 40,000 clones, over 85% seen once. Germline CDR1 MNHEY, CDR2 SVGAGI. This CDR3 region has 13 residues. The V end lost 8 bases, the J end lost 0 bases, and 10 bases lay between the germline ends. This sample was taken from a study of a mutant IDH1 vaccine in newly diagnosed glioma. Looking at the study overall: Of the patients given treatment, roughly 62% were male and about 40% were female, and a mean age of around 41 years was recorded. Patients got radiotherapy, temozolomide, or both beforehand, and most got both. General observations from the study: Among all patients, vaccine-induced immune responses occurred in roughly 93%.

Sequencing used PBMCs, obtained from a glioma patient treated with radiotherapy, temozolomide or both. The gene calls are TRBV6-5 and TRBJ1-1; no clear D gene. The source is a man aged 18-30 years with glioma. The CDR3 nucleotides read TGTGCCAGCCTAGGGCAGATGAACACTGAAGCTTTCTTT. Its protein product is CASLGQMNTEAFF.